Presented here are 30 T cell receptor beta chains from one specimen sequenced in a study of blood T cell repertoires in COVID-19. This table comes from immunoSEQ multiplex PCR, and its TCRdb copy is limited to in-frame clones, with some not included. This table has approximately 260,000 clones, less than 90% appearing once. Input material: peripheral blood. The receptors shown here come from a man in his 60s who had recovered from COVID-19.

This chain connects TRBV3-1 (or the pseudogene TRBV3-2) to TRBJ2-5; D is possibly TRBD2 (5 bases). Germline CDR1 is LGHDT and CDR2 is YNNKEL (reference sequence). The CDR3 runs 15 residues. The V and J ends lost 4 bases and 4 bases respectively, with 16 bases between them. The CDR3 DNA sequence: TGTGCCAGCAGCCCGACATTAACTGGAGGAGAGACCCAGTACTTC. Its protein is CASSPTLTGGETQYF.

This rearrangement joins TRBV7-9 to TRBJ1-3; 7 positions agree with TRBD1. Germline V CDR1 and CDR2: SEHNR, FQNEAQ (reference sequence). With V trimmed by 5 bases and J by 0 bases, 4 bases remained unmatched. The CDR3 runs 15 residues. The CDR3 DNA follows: TGTGCCAGCAGCGCCTGGGACAGCTCTGGAAACACCATATATTTT. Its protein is CASSAWDSSGNTIYF.

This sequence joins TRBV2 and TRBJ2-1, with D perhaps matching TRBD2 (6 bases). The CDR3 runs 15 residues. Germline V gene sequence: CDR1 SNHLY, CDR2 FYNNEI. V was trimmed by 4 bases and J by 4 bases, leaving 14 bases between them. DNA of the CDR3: TGTGCCAGCAGTGTGAAGACGGGAGCTTACAATGAGCAGTTCTTC. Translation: CASSVKTGAYNEQFF.

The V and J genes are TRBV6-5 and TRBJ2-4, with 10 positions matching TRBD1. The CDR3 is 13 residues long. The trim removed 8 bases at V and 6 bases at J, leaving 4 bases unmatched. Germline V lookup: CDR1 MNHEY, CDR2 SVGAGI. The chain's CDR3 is CASRGTGANIQYF. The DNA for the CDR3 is TGTGCCAGCCGCGGGACAGGGGCAAACATTCAGTACTTC.

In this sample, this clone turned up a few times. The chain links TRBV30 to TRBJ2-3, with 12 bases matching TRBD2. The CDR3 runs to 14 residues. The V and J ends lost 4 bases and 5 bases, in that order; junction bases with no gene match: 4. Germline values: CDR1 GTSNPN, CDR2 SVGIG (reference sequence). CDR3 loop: CAWTTSGRRDTQYF. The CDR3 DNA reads TGTGCCTGGACGACTAGCGGGAGACGAGATACGCAGTATTTT.

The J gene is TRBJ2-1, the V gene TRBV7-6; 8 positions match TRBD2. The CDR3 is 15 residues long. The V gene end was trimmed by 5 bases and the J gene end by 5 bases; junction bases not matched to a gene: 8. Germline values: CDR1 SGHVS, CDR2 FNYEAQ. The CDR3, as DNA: TGTGCCAGCAGCCTAACGGGAGGGCCGGACAATGAGCAGTTCTTC. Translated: CASSLTGGPDNEQFF.

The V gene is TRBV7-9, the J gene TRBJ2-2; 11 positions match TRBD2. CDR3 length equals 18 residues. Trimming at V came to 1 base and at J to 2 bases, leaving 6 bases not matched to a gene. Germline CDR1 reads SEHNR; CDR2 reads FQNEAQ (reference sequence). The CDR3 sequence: CASSLGVGTSGNTGELFF. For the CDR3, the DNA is TGTGCCAGCAGCTTAGGGGTAGGGACTAGCGGAAACACCGGGGAGCTGTTTTTT. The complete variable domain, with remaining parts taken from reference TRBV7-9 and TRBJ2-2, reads DTGVSQNPRHKITKRGQNVTFRCDPISEHNRLYWYRQTLGQGPEFLTYFQNEAQLEKSRLLSDRFSAERPKGSFSTLEIQRTEQGDSAMYLCASSLGVGTSGNTGELFFGEGSRLTVL.

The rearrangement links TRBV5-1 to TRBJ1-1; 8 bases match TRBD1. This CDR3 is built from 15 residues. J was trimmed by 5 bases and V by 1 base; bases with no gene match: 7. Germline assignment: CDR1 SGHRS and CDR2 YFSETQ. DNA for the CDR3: TGCGCCAGCAGCTTGAGCCGGGACAGGTCGACTGAAGCTTTCTTT. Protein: CASSLSRDRSTEAFF. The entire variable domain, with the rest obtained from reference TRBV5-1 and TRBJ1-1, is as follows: KAGVTQTPRYLIKTRGQQVTLSCSPISGHRSVSWYQQTPGQGLQFLFEYFSETQRNKGNFPGRFSGRQFSNSRSEMNVSTLELGDSALYLCASSLSRDRSTEAFFGQGTRLTVV.

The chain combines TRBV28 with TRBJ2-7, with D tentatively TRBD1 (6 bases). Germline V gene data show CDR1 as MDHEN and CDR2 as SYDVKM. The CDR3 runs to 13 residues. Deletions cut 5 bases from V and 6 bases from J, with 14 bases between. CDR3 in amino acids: CASSGGFLPEQYF. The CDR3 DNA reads TGTGCCAGCAGTGGGGGCTTTCTACCCGAGCAGTACTTC.

The DNA for the CDR3 is TGTGCCAGTAGTATAGATCTGGGGAGGACTGAAAAACTGTTTTTT. Residues: CASSIDLGRTEKLFF. This chain links TRBV19 with TRBJ1-4; no clear D. V gave up 0 bases and J gave up 7 bases, with 12 bases separating them. In germline, CDR1 is LNHDA, CDR2 SQIVND (reference sequence). The CDR3 is 15 residues long.

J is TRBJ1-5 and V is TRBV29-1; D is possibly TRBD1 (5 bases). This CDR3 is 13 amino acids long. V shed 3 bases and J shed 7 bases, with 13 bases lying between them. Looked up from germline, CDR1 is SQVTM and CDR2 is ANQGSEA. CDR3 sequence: CSVEKGSGQPQHF. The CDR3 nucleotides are TGCAGCGTTGAGAAGGGGTCCGGGCAGCCCCAGCATTTT. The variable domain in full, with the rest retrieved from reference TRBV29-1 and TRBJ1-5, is SAVISQKPSRDICQRGTSLTIQCQVDSQVTMMFWYRQQPGQSLTLIATANQGSEATYESGFVIDKFPISRPNLTFSTLTVSNMSPEDSSIYLCSVEKGSGQPQHFGDGTRLSIL.

CDR3 coding DNA: TGTGCCAGTAGTAGTAAAGCGGGACCGAACACCGGGGAGCTGTTTTTT. Encoded protein: CASSSKAGPNTGELFF. The chain carries TRBV19 and TRBJ2-2, with 7 bases aligning to TRBD2. Looked up from germline, CDR1 is LNHDA and CDR2 is SQIVND (reference sequence). V lost 4 bases to trimming and J lost 0 bases; unmatched junction nucleotides: 5. CDR3 length equals 16 residues.

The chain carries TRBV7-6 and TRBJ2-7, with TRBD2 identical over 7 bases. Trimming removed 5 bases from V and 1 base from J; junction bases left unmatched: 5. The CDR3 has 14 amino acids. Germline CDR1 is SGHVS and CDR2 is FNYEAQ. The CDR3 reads CASSRTSVSYEQYF. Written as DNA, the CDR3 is TGTGCCAGCAGCCGAACTAGCGTTTCCTACGAGCAGTACTTC.

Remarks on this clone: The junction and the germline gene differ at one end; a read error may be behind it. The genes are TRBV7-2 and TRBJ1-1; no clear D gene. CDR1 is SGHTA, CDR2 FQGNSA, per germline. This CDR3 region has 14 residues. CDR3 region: CASTLRRANTEAFF. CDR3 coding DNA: TGTGCCAGCACCTTACGGAGGGCAAACACTGAAGCTTTCTTT.

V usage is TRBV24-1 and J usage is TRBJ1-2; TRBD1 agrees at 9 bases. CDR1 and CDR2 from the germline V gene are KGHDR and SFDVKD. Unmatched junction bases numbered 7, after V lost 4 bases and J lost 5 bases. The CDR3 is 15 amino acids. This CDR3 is CATSEPGQGAYGYTF. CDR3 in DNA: TGTGCCACCAGTGAACCGGGACAGGGAGCGTATGGCTACACCTTC.

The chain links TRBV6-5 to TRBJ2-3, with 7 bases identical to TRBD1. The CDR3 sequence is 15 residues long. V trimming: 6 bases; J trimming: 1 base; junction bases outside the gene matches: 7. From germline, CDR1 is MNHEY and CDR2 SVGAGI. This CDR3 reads CASRKSGTGTDTQYF. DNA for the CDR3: TGTGCCAGCAGGAAATCCGGGACAGGCACAGATACGCAGTATTTT.

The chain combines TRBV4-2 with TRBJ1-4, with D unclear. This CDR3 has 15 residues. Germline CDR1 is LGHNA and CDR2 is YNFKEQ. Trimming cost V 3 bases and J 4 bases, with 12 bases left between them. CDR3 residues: CASSQPGEVNEKLFF. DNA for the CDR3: TGTGCCAGCAGCCAGCCGGGAGAGGTTAATGAAAAACTGTTTTTT.

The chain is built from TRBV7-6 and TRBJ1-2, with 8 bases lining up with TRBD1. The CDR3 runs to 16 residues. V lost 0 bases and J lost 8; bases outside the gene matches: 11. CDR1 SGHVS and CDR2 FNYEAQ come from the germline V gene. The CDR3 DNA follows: TGTGCCAGCAGCTTAGCCGGACAGGGTCTAACTATGGGCTACACCTTC. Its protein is CASSLAGQGLTMGYTF.

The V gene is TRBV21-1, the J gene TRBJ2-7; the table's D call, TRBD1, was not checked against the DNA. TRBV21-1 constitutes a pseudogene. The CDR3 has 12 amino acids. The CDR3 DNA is TGTGCCAGCAGCAATACAGGGTACGAGCAGTACTTC. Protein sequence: CASSNTGYEQYF.

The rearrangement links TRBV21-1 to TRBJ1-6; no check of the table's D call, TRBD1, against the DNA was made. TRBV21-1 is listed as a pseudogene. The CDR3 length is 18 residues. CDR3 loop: CASSRQGVCRPADSPLHF. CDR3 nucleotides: TGTGCCAGCAGCAGACAGGGGGTTTGTCGACCTGCCGATTCACCCCTCCACTTT.

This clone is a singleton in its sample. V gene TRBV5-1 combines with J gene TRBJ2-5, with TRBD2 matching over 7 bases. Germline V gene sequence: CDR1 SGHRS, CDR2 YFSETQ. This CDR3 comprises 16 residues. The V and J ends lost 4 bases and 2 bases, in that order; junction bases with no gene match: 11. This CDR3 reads CASSGGERVGQETQYF. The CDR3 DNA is TGCGCCAGCAGCGGGGGGGAGAGAGTCGGTCAAGAGACCCAGTACTTC. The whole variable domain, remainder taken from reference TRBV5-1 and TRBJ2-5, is KAGVTQTPRYLIKTRGQQVTLSCSPISGHRSVSWYQQTPGQGLQFLFEYFSETQRNKGNFPGRFSGRQFSNSRSEMNVSTLELGDSALYLCASSGGERVGQETQYFGPGTRLLVL.

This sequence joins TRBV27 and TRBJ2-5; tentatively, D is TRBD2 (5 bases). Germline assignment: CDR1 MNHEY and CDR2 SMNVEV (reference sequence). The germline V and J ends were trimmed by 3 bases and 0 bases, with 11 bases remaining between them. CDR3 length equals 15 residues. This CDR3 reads CASSFGGSYQETQYF. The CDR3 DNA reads TGTGCCAGCAGTTTTGGCGGGTCGTACCAAGAGACCCAGTACTTC.

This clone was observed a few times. The DNA for the CDR3 is TGTGCCAGCAGCTCAGGGTATGGCTACACCTTC. Protein: CASSSGYGYTF. The chain combines TRBV2 with TRBJ1-2, with D perhaps TRBD1 (5 bases). The CDR3 spans 11 residues. The V end lost 6 bases, the J end lost 5 bases, and 7 bases lay between the germline ends. Germline assignment: CDR1 SNHLY and CDR2 FYNNEI.

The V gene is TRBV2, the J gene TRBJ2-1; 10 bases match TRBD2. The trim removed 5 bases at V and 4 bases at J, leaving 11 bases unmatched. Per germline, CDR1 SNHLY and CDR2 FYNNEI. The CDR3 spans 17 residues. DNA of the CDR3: TGTGCCAGCAGTCCCCTATCTAGCGGGAGTCCTTACAATGAGCAGTTCTTC. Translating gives CASSPLSSGSPYNEQFF.

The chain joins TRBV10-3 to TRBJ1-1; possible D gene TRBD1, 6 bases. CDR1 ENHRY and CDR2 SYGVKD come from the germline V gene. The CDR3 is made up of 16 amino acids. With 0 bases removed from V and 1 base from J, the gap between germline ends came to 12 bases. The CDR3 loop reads CAISESIGGPNTEAFF. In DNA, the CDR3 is TGTGCCATCAGTGAGTCGATAGGGGGTCCGAACACTGAAGCTTTCTTT.

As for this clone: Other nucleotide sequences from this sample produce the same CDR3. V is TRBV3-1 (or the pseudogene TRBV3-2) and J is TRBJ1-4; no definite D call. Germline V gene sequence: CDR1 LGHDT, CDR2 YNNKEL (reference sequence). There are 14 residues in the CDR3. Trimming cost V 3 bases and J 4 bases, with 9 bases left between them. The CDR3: CASSQGRHNEKLFF. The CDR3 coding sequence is TGTGCCAGCAGCCAGGGGAGACATAATGAAAAACTGTTTTTT.

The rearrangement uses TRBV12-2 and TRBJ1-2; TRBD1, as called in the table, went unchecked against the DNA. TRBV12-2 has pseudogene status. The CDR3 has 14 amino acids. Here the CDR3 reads CASRLGQGAGGYTF. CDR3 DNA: TGTGCAAGTCGCTTGGGGCAGGGGGCCGGTGGCTACACCTTC.

The CDR3 DNA sequence: TGTGCCAGCAGCTTAAACCCGGGTCTACGTGGAAACACCATATATTTT. This codes for CASSLNPGLRGNTIYF. This chain joins TRBV5-5 and TRBJ1-3; the D is unclear. Looked up from germline, CDR1 is SGHKS and CDR2 is YYEKEE (reference sequence). This CDR3 has 16 residues. Trimming took 2 bases from V and 3 from J, leaving 15 bases between them.

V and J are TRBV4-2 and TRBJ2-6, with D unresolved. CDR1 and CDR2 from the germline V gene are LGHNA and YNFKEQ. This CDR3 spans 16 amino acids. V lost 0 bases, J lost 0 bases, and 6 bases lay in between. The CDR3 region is CASSQDSLSGANVLTF. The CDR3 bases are TGTGCCAGCAGCCAAGATAGCCTCTCTGGGGCCAACGTCCTGACTTTC.

CDR3 bases: TGTGCTAGTGGTTTGGGCGACTACCGCGACCAAGAGACCCAGTACTTC. Translating it yields CASGLGDYRDQETQYF. This chain joins TRBV12-5 and TRBJ2-5; D may be TRBD2 (5 bases). Germline V gene data show CDR1 as LGHNT and CDR2 as FRNRAP. The CDR3 has 16 residues. The V end lost 1 base, the J end lost 0 bases, and 12 bases lay between the germline ends.